This note documents a single T cell receptor (beta chain) sequence. This clonotype was recorded a few times. Its antigen has not been determined. Base qualities are missing; no much larger clone stands one base away. The CDR3 sequence holds 18 residues, the cysteine and phenylalanine included. Only the CDR3 part of the read is kept: 54 bases, read in frame from the first base. From a lookup of the germline V gene, CDR1 and CDR2 are MGHRA and YSYEKL. V trim: 1 base; J trim: 4 bases; unmatched bases: 13. The sample originates from a study of identical twins (dated by TCRdb to the mid-2010s). In terms of the full investigation: To test whether fetal clonotypes persist, the study used deep sequencing on TCR alpha and beta repertoires from monozygotic twins, unrelated adults of various ages, and cord blood. Replicate twin experiments were performed at different times using different library preparation protocols to rule out contamination. General conclusions and limits of the study: Abundant cord blood beta clonotypes carried fewer insertions; young adult naive repertoires showed a weaker similar trend, while memory repertoires showed none. Invariant T cells such as MAIT and iNKT could partly confound zero-insertion analyses, though diverse VJ usage argued against this for most clonotypes. Compared with coincidental sharing between unrelated individuals, an excess of low generation-probability sequences was observed among out-of-frame TCR alpha sequences shared between twins. In monozygotic twins, out-of-frame TCR alpha sharing was systematically underestimated by recombination models, although the models agreed with sharing between unrelated individuals. Because the same donors could not be followed over many years, the conclusions relied on cross-sectional statistical analysis. A weaker excess of twin sharing was found in beta out-of-frame sequences because the signal-to-noise ratio was lowered by fewer shared sequences.

Every donor was a healthy Caucasian. The twin cohort comprised three pairs of female monozygotic twins, all aged about 18 to 29 years. Positive isolation kits from Invitrogen were used to isolate the CD4+ and CD8+ T cell populations. The library was obtained by 5' RACE. The sequencing machine was an Illumina HiSeq 2000. Template switching added a universal primer binding site, and the final cDNA carried a unique molecular identifier that allowed TCR cDNA molecules to be counted accurately. Specific primers in the conserved constant-segment region were used to synthesize first-strand cDNA for TCR alpha and beta chains. To control for contamination, every cDNA library carried two barcodes: a SMART-Mk sample barcode plus Illumina barcodes. TruSeq adapter sequences along with Illumina sample barcodes were introduced in two successive PCR steps. Sequencing of the TCR alpha and beta cDNA libraries was done on the Illumina HiSeq platform using custom primers. Regarding the original processing steps: Unique molecular identifiers were extracted from raw reads with MiGEC, and CDR3 positions were determined with MiXCR. For each individual, recombination models were inferred using an EM algorithm with the repgenHMM and IGoR tools. Shared clonotype analysis was performed with the tcR package in R, normalizing sharing by the product of cloneset sizes. To study raw recombination without the effects of thymic and clonal selection, out-of-frame nonproductive sequences were analyzed. The raw public reads went through TCRdb reprocessing: fastp at Q25, MiXCR clone calling, in-frame beta chains kept. Each CDR3 protein gets just one entry, which takes the most common genes and DNA from the rows behind it. The V and J calls shown here were made by TCRdb, not taken from the authors' results. This sample holds approximately 500,000 distinct CDR3 sequences; around 15% were observed only once. More than 0.4% of the sample belongs to the ten largest clones.

The data also belong to a second study, concerning yellow fever vaccine responses in identical twins. As that second paper reports: The T cell response to vaccination in identical twins was reported by the authors to appear partly convergent and partly personalized. Focusing on identical twins, the study followed the T cell clones that responded to the vaccine, and did so with precision.

Here the chain combines TRBV4-1 and TRBJ2-1; 7 central nucleotides agree with TRBD2. The receptor's source is a woman in her late teens or twenties in good health. Sample: CD4+ T cells sorted from blood. The CDR3 reads CASSQGNTAGVGYNEQFF. At the DNA level, the sequence is TGCGCCAGCAGCCAAGGGAACACCGCGGGAGTCGGATACAATGAGCAGTTCTTC.